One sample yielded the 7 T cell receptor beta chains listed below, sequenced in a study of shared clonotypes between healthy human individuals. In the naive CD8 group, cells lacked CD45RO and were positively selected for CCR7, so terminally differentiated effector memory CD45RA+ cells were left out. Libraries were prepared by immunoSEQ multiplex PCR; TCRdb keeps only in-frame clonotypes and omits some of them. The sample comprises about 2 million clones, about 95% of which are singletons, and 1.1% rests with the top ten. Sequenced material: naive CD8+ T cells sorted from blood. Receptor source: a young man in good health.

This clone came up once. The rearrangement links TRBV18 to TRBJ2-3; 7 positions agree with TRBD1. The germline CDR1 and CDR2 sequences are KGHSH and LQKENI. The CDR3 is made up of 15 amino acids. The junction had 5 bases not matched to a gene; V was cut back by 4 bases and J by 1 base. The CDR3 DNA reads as TGTGCCAGCTCACTCCGGGACAGCGGCACAGATACGCAGTATTTT. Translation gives CASSLRDSGTDTQYF.

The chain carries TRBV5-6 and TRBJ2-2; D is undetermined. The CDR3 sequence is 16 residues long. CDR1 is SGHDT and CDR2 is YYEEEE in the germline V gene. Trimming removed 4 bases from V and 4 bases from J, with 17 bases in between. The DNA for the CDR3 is TGTGCCAGCAGCCCTACCTCCGGGTCCTTCACCGGGGAGCTGTTTTTT. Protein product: CASSPTSGSFTGELFF.

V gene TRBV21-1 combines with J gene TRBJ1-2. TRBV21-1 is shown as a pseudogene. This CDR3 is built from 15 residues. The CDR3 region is CASSKGEWRHYGYTF. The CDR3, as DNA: TGTGCCAGCAGCAAAGGGGAGTGGAGGCACTATGGCTACACCTTC.

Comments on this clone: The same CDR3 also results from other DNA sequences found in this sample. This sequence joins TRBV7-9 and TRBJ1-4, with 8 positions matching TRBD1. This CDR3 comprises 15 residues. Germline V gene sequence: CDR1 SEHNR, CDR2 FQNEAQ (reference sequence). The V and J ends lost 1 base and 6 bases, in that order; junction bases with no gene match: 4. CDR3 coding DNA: TGTGCCAGCAGCTTAGGGCAGGGGGCGGATGAAAAACTGTTTTTT. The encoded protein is CASSLGQGADEKLFF. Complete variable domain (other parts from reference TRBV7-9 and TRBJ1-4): DTGVSQNPRHKITKRGQNVTFRCDPISEHNRLYWYRQTLGQGPEFLTYFQNEAQLEKSRLLSDRFSAERPKGSFSTLEIQRTEQGDSAMYLCASSLGQGADEKLFFGSGTQLSVL.

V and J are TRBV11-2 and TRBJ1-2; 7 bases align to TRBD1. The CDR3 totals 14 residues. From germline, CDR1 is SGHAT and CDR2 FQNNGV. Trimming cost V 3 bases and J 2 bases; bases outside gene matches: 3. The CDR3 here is CASSFGGGNYGYTF. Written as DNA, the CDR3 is TGTGCCAGCAGCTTCGGAGGGGGCAACTATGGCTACACCTTC.

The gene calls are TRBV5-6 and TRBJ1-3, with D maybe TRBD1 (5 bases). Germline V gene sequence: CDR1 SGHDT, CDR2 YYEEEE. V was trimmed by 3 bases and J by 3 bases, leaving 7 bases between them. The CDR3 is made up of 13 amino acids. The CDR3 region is CASSWGDGNTIYF. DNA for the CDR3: TGTGCCAGCAGCTGGGGGGATGGAAACACCATATATTTT.

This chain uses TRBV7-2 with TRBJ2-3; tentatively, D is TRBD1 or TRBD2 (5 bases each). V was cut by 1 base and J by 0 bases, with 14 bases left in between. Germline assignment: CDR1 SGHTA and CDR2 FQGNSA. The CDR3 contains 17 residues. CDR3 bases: TGTGCCAGCAGCTTAGGGGAGACAGACTCTAGCACAGATACGCAGTATTTT. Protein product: CASSLGETDSSTDTQYF.